Sequencing of this TCR beta chain was carried out in a study of T-cell reconstitution after alpha-beta-depleted transplantation in children (dated by TCRdb to the mid-2010s). For the study in its entirety: T-cell immune reconstitution after TCRalphabeta/CD19-depleted allogeneic hematopoietic cell transplantation in children was quantitatively tracked in the study by means of TCR repertoire profiling.

The protocol used for the library was PCR. The data were produced on an Illumina HiSeq 2500. TCR libraries were prepared with molecular barcoding, using unique molecular identifiers to normalize TCRbeta repertoire quantification. TCRdb itself trimmed the public reads at Q25 with fastp, ran MiXCR and retained productive beta chains. Entries are consolidated by CDR3 protein sequence, retaining the most common genes and DNA. Recorded for this sample are about 300,000 distinct CDR3 sequences; around 7.1% of them occurred a single time. Around 9.8% of the sample comes from the top ten. Sample treatment or condition, as interpreted from the label and publication: allogeneic hematopoietic cell transplantation with graft depleted of TCRalphabeta T cells and CD19 B cells. The transplant recipients were children given TCRalphabeta/CD19-depleted allogeneic hematopoietic cell grafts. Between the V and J ends, shortened by 4 bases and 2 bases respectively, the junction contains 9 bases. The CDR3 starts with the cysteine, ends with the phenylalanine, and has 13 residues. The read is trimmed to its CDR3 DNA, 39 bases read in frame from base 1. CDR1 SQVTM and CDR2 ANQGSEA are derived from the germline V gene.

This clonotype was observed many times. It has no known antigen specificity. The input lacks base qualities; no much larger clone sits a single base away. What the research found in general, with its limitations: Hyperexpanded clone frequencies declined over subsequent months; after one year, T-cell counts and TCRbeta diversity were mostly attributed to newly produced T cells. In some patients, the high TCRbeta diversity seen at day 60 was put down to recipient T cells and intrathymic progenitors that had survived conditioning. The apparently early recovery of alphabetaT-cell counts about two months after transplant reportedly depended on only several hundred rapidly expanded clones that came from non-depleted graft cells.

The source of this sequence is a female patient between 2 and 10 years old who had a stem cell transplant for Fanconi anemia, so the T cells may come from the graft donor. The V and J segments used are TRBV29-1 and TRBJ2-1; TRBD1 is a possible D gene, resting on 6 matching bases. The sequencing here drew on peripheral blood, taken 360 days after TCRalphabeta/CD19-depleted stem cell transplant. CDR3 sequence: CSVGQDTYNEQFF. The sequenced DNA: TGCAGCGTTGGACAGGATACCTACAATGAGCAGTTCTTC.